Sequencing of this TCR beta chain was carried out in a study of blood T cell repertoires in COVID-19. Study background: PBMCs, B-cell-depleted T cells, or T cells were the source of the cDNA or gDNA that made up the material.

This CDR3 has 15 amino acids. Germline values: CDR1 SGHTA, CDR2 FQGNSA. With V trimmed by 5 bases and J by 6 bases, 5 bases remained unmatched. Clones were sequenced by immunoSEQ multiplex PCR, and TCRdb holds only the in-frame ones, with some missing. The repertoire consists of around 180,000 clones, with more than 70% occurring once and the leading ten covering 2.5%. This TCR derives from a man aged 35-49 years with active or convalescent COVID-19. The sample was peripheral blood. The chain combines TRBV7-2 with TRBJ2-1, with 12 bases lining up with TRBD2. The CDR3 reads CASSTGLAGGNEQFF. The CDR3, as DNA: TGTGCCAGCAGCACGGGACTAGCGGGCGGCAATGAGCAGTTCTTC.